These 26 T cell receptor beta chains were sequenced from one sample in a study of regulatory T cells in long-lasting Graves disease. Time point of the sample: newly diagnosed GD, antithyroid drugs for less than 3 months. With RNA extracted from PBMCs as input, the TCR library was made. Construction of the TCR beta libraries employed iRepertoire HTBI primers in conjunction with Arm-PCR of CDR3 regions. A single record per CDR3 protein comes from TCRdb applying MiXCR to the multiplex PCR reads. There are hundreds of thousands of distinct CDR3 sequences in the sample; about 16% occur only once, and roughly 20% lies in the top ten. This specimen consisted of peripheral blood mononuclear cells (PBMCs), obtained at new diagnosis, from a patient treated with antithyroid drugs. The source of these receptors is a female donor with Graves disease.

This clonotype occurred many times. The J gene is TRBJ1-1, the V gene TRBV7-9; weak D call: TRBD1 (5 bases). V was cut by 5 bases and J by 10 bases, with 20 bases left in between. CDR3 length: 14 residues. CDR1 and CDR2 from the germline V gene are SEHNR and FQNEAQ (reference sequence). Here the CDR3 DNA reads TGTGCCAGCAGCCTCAGCGGGGGGGTCCTTGGAGCTTTCTTT. The encoded protein is CASSLSGGVLGAFF.

This clonotype has at least ten counts. The gene calls are TRBV6-1 and TRBJ2-3, with D hard to call. The CDR3 extends over 13 amino acids. CDR1 and CDR2 from the germline V gene are MNHNS and SASEGT. Trimming removed 7 bases from V and 0 bases from J, with 8 bases in between. The CDR3, as DNA: TGTGCCAGCAACGAAGCTAGCACAGATACGCAGTATTTT. As protein: CASNEASTDTQYF.

This clonotype was seen ten or more times. The chain has TRBV7-2 and TRBJ1-1, with TRBD1 matching 7 bases. After removal of 5 bases from V and 7 bases from J, the junction contained 7 bases not matched to a gene. Germline V gene data show CDR1 as SGHTA and CDR2 as FQGNSA. There are 13 residues in the CDR3. The CDR3 sequence: CASSLKGQLEAFF. The CDR3 nucleotides are TGTGCCAGCAGCCTAAAGGGACAGCTTGAAGCTTTCTTT. Full variable domain (missing parts from reference TRBV7-2 and TRBJ1-1): GAGVSQSPSNKVTEKGKDVELRCDPISGHTALYWYRQSLGQGLEFLIYFQGNSAPDKSGLPSDRFSAERTGGSVSTLTIQRTQQEDSAVYLCASSLKGQLEAFFGQGTRLTVV.

This clonotype was detected ten times or more. This chain links TRBV20-1 with TRBJ1-4; weak D call: TRBD1 (6 bases). Trimming took off 4 bases at V and 7 bases at J, with 13 bases between the two ends. Germline CDR1 and CDR2: DFQATT and SNEGSKA (reference sequence). The CDR3 length is 13 residues. CDR3 DNA: TGCAGTGCTATCGGGGGGGCTGGTGAAAAACTGTTTTTT. Translation: CSAIGGAGEKLFF.

This clonotype was seen a few times. The chain employs TRBV4-2 and TRBJ2-5; D unresolved. Trimming took off 0 bases at V and 4 bases at J, with 6 bases between the two ends. The CDR3 extends over 13 amino acids. Germline loops: CDR1 LGHNA, CDR2 YNFKEQ. The CDR3 protein is CASSQDLAETQYF. For the CDR3, the DNA is TGTGCCAGCAGCCAAGATTTAGCAGAGACCCAGTACTTC.

This clonotype was seen at least ten times. The rearrangement uses TRBV20-1 and TRBJ1-2, with 7 bases aligning to TRBD1. The J segment lost 8 bases and the V segment lost 5 bases, leaving 8 bases of the junction unmatched. CDR3 size: 12 residues. CDR1 is DFQATT, CDR2 SNEGSKA, per germline (reference sequence). The CDR3, as DNA: TGCAGTGCTCAGGGGGGGGCGGAAGGCTACACCTTC. Its translation: CSAQGGAEGYTF.

This clonotype showed up just a few times. The chain has TRBV6-2 or TRBV6-3 and TRBJ2-2; D may match TRBD1 or TRBD2 (7 bases each). Germline-derived CDR1 and CDR2 are MNHEY and SVGEGT. Trimming removed 8 bases at V and 1 base at J, with 14 bases between. The CDR3 runs 15 residues. CDR3 residues: CASQTGEGNTGELFF. CDR3 in DNA: TGTGCCAGCCAAACAGGGGAGGGGAACACCGGGGAGCTGTTTTTT.

There are many counts of this clonotype. The J gene is TRBJ1-1, the V gene TRBV7-2; D unclear. The germline V and J ends were trimmed by 0 bases and 0 bases, with 8 bases remaining between them. Per the germline V gene, CDR1 is SGHTA and CDR2 is FQGNSA. CDR3 size: 15 residues. CDR3 sequence (DNA): TGTGCCAGCAGCTTAGCGTCAGCGGTGAACACTGAAGCTTTCTTT. This encodes CASSLASAVNTEAFF.

This clonotype came up many times. The chain employs TRBV9 and TRBJ1-6; TRBD1 aligns across 10 bases. CDR1 and CDR2 from the germline V gene are SGDLS and YYNGEE. The V gene end was trimmed by 4 bases and the J gene end by 9 bases; junction bases not matched to a gene: 13. The CDR3 has 17 residues. The CDR3 loop is CASSPRSGTGDGSPLHF. In DNA form, the CDR3 reads TGTGCCAGCAGCCCGAGATCCGGGACAGGGGATGGTTCACCCCTCCACTTT. Full variable domain (remainder filled in from reference TRBV9 and TRBJ1-6): DSGVTQTPKHLITATGQRVTLRCSPRSGDLSVYWYQQSLDQGLQFLIQYYNGEERAKGNILERFSAQQFPDLHSELNLSSLELGDSALYFCASSPRSGTGDGSPLHFGNGTRLTVT.

This chain uses TRBV4-2 with TRBJ1-2; tentatively, D is TRBD1 (6 bases). Germline V gives CDR1 LGHNA, CDR2 YNFKEQ. With 1 base removed from V and 5 bases from J, the gap between germline ends came to 17 bases. The CDR3 is made up of 16 amino acids. The CDR3 DNA follows: TGTGCCAGCAGCCAAGTCGTAGAACAGGGCGCATATGGCTACACCTTC. It is translated as CASSQVVEQGAYGYTF.

This clonotype was seen at least ten times. Sequence at one end of the junction differs from germline and may be a read error. This chain links TRBV20-1 with TRBJ1-1; D is undetermined. Germline CDR1 reads DFQATT; CDR2 reads SNEGSKA (reference sequence). This CDR3 region has 16 residues. Here the CDR3 DNA reads TGCAGTGCTAGAGTTTTCGGCCCTTCGCTGAAGACTGAAGCTTTCTTT. It yields the protein CSARVFGPSLKTEAFF.

This clonotype was found a few times. V usage is TRBV7-2 and J usage is TRBJ1-6; tentatively, D is TRBD1 (6 bases). CDR3 length: 15 amino acids. Germline loops: CDR1 SGHTA, CDR2 FQGNSA. V was clipped by 2 bases and J by 8 bases, with 13 bases between them. The CDR3 sequence is CASSLSPGEDSPLHF. The CDR3 DNA reads TGTGCCAGCAGCTTATCCCCAGGGGAGGATTCACCCCTCCACTTT.

This clonotype has a count of ten or more. The J gene is TRBJ2-7, the V gene TRBV4-1, with 7 bases that match TRBD1. Unmatched junction bases numbered 8, after V lost 4 bases and J lost 5 bases. Per the germline V gene, CDR1 is MGHRA and CDR2 is YSYEKL. The CDR3 has 14 amino acids. In DNA, the CDR3 is TGCGCCAGCAGCCCGGACCACAGGGGAAACGAGCAGTACTTC. Protein: CASSPDHRGNEQYF.

The CDR3 sequence: CASVTLNTEAFF. In DNA, the CDR3 is TGTGCCAGCGTGACGCTGAACACTGAAGCTTTCTTT. The chain recombines TRBV2 with TRBJ1-1; D is unclear. Trimming pared 8 bases from V and 0 bases from J, leaving 7 bases between. The CDR3 extends over 12 amino acids. Germline-derived CDR1 and CDR2 are SNHLY and FYNNEI.

This clonotype came up a few times. The chain recombines TRBV12-3 or TRBV12-4 with TRBJ2-2; 7 bases line up with TRBD1. CDR3 size: 16 residues. V dropped 5 bases and J dropped 4; count of bases not matched to a gene: 10. The CDR3 here is CASSPPDRSFTGELFF. CDR3 sequence (DNA): TGTGCCAGCAGTCCCCCGGACAGGAGCTTCACCGGGGAGCTGTTTTTT.

This clonotype was seen at least ten times. The CDR3 nucleotides are TGTGCCACTTATGAGGGGATGGTAGCGTCAACCCCAGACTCCTACAATGAGCAGTTCTTC. Encoded protein: CATYEGMVASTPDSYNEQFF. The J gene is TRBJ2-1, the V gene TRBV10-3, with D perhaps TRBD1 or TRBD2 (5 bases each). CDR3 length: 20 residues. Germline V lookup: CDR1 ENHRY, CDR2 SYGVKD. Trimming removed 10 bases from V and 0 bases from J, with 31 bases in between.

In this sample, this clonotype turned up many times. The V gene is TRBV6-1, the J gene TRBJ2-3; maybe TRBD1 (5 bases). The germline gives CDR1 MNHNS, CDR2 SASEGT. Between the trimmed V and J ends, which lost 6 bases and 7 bases, there was a span of 17 bases. CDR3 length equals 14 residues. CDR3 nucleotides: TGTGCCAGCAGGGGGCAGTACATTGGAAATACGCAGTATTTT. Protein: CASRGQYIGNTQYF.

With regard to this clonotype: Germline and junction disagree at one end, which may indicate a read error. The chain employs TRBV2 and TRBJ1-5; possible D gene TRBD1, 6 bases. Germline V lookup: CDR1 SNHLY, CDR2 FYNNEI. CDR3 size: 15 residues. The CDR3, as DNA: TGTACCAGCAGTTTAGGCAGAACAGGGTTTCAGCCCCAGCATTTT. This translates into CTSSLGRTGFQPQHF.

This clonotype was recorded only once. With a much larger clone just one base away, this may be a read error. The chain uses TRBV3-1 and TRBJ2-4; D call uncertain. The DNA matches TRBJ2-1 better at its end, which makes the J call doubtful. Looked up from germline, CDR1 is LGHDT and CDR2 is YNNKEL (reference sequence). CDR3 size: 11 residues. The CDR3 sequence is CASSQPYEQFF. In DNA form, the CDR3 reads TGTGCCAGCAGCCAACCCTATGAGCAGTTCTTC.

This clonotype was counted ten times or more. The genes are TRBV28 and TRBJ2-1; no definite D call. The CDR3 runs to 15 residues. Deletions cut 5 bases from V and 0 bases from J, with 11 bases between. Germline-derived CDR1 and CDR2 are MDHEN and SYDVKM. In DNA, the CDR3 is TGTGCCAGCAGTGCCGTTGCGGACTCCTACAATGAGCAGTTCTTC. Protein sequence: CASSAVADSYNEQFF.

This chain links TRBV7-6 with TRBJ1-1, with D possibly TRBD1 on 5 matching bases. Germline V CDR1 and CDR2: SGHVS, FNYEAQ. Deletions cut 0 bases from V and 0 bases from J, with 11 bases between. The CDR3 loop spans 16 amino acids. Here the CDR3 DNA reads TGTGCCAGCAGCTTAGCTGGGGGGGGAGTGAACACTGAAGCTTTCTTT. Residues: CASSLAGGGVNTEAFF.

The V and J genes are TRBV28 and TRBJ2-7; D is unclear. CDR1 is MDHEN and CDR2 is SYDVKM in the germline V gene. The CDR3 covers 15 residues. V lost 5 bases, J lost 0 bases, and 14 bases lay in between. CDR3 amino acids: CASSPLTGSSYEQYF. As DNA, the CDR3 is TGTGCCAGCAGTCCCTTGACGGGCAGCTCCTACGAGCAGTACTTC.

This clonotype was observed at least ten times. Relative to the germline gene, one junction end is altered; a read error may explain this. The J gene is TRBJ1-2, the V gene TRBV5-1, with 9 bases identical to TRBD1. The CDR3 length is 16 residues. Germline CDR1 SGHRS, CDR2 YFSETQ. The CDR3 protein is CASSSPSGTGFGGYTF. CDR3 DNA sequence: TGTGCCAGCAGCTCGCCATCCGGGACAGGGTTTGGAGGCTACACCTTC.

The J gene is TRBJ2-1, the V gene TRBV11-2; maybe TRBD2 (6 bases). This CDR3 region has 15 residues. V was pared by 3 bases and J by 6 bases, with 15 bases between. CDR1 is SGHAT, CDR2 FQNNGV, per germline. The CDR3 coding sequence is TGTGCCAGCAGCTTCCCGGCGGGAAGAATCAATGAGCAGTTCTTC. Protein sequence: CASSFPAGRINEQFF.

The table lists this clonotype with many counts. The rearrangement uses TRBV28 and TRBJ2-2; no reliable D call. The ends were cut back, 3 bases at V and 3 bases at J, with 14 bases in the middle. The CDR3 spans 16 residues. CDR1 and CDR2 (germline): MDHEN, SYDVKM. The CDR3 reads CASSFSPQDHTGELFF. CDR3 nucleotide sequence: TGTGCCAGCAGTTTTTCCCCGCAGGACCACACCGGGGAGCTGTTTTTT.

On this clonotype itself: A much larger clone differs by one base, so this may be a read error. The chain is built from TRBV10-3 and TRBJ2-7, with a weak D call TRBD2 (6 bases). The germline gives CDR1 ENHRY, CDR2 SYGVKD. CDR3 size: 17 residues. CDR3 in amino acids: CVISEVWRGQPGDEQYF. The DNA for the CDR3 is TGTGTCATCAGTGAAGTGTGGCGCGGCCAACCGGGGGACGAGCAGTACTTC.